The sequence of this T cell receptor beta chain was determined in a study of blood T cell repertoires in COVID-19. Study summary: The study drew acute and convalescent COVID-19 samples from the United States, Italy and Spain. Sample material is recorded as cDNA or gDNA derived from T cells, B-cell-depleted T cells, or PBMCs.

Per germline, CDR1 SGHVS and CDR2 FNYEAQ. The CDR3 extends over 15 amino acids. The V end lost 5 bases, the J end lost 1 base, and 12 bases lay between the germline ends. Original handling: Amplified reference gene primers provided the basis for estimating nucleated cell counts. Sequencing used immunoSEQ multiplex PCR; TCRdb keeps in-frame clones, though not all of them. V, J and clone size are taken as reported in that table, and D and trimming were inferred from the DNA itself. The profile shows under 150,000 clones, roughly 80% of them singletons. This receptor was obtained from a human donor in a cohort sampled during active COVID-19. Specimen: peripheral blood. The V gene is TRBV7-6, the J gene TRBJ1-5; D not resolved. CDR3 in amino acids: CASSLGRGSNQPQHF. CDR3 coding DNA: TGTGCCAGCAGCCTTGGACGAGGGAGCAATCAGCCCCAGCATTTT.